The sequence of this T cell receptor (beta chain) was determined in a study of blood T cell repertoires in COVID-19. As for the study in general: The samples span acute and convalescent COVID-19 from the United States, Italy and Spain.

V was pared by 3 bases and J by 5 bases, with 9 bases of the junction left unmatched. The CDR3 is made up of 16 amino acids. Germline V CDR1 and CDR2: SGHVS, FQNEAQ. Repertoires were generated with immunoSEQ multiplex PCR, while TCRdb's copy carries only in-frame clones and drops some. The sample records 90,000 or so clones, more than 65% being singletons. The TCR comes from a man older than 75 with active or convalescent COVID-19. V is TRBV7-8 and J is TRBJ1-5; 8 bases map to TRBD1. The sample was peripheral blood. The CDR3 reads CASSFSGAGGDQPQHF. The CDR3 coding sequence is TGTGCCAGCAGCTTTTCCGGGGCAGGGGGCGATCAGCCCCAGCATTTT.